This entry lists 27 T cell receptor beta chains sequenced from one sample in a study of CD8+CD57+ T cells in acquired aplastic anemia. Genomic DNA acted as the template from which TCR beta VDJ combination and CDR3 sequence profiling were carried out. TCRdb re-derived calls from the reads in MiXCR, one entry per CDR3 protein. The table has approximately 200,000 distinct CDR3 sequences, over 60% seen once; the top ten hold under 60%. What was sequenced was sorted CD4+, CD8+, or CD8+CD57+ T cells (not recorded which) from PBMCs. Receptors were obtained from a human donor with severe aplastic anemia or a healthy control (not recorded which).

V usage is TRBV6-1 and J usage is TRBJ1-2, with D perhaps matching TRBD1 (5 bases). V lost 5 bases and J lost 7, with 14 bases in between. Germline-derived CDR1 and CDR2 are MNHNS and SASEGT. This CDR3 region has 13 residues. The CDR3 sequence is CASSRGETGGYTF. The CDR3 DNA reads as TGTGCCAGCAGTCGAGGGGAAACGGGTGGCTACACCTTC.

The CDR3 DNA is TGTGCCAGCACCCCCCCCCTCGCTTACAATGAGCAGTTCTTC. Amino acid sequence: CASTPPLAYNEQFF. The chain employs TRBV25-1 and TRBJ2-1; no reliable D call. The CDR3 loop spans 14 amino acids. CDR1 is MGHDK and CDR2 is SYGVNS in the germline V gene. Trimming stripped 7 bases from V and 4 bases from J, with 14 bases between.

The CDR3 is CSVEGGTSETDTQYF. In DNA, the CDR3 is TGCAGCGTTGAGGGAGGGACTAGCGAAACAGATACGCAGTATTTT. The chain uses TRBV29-1 and TRBJ2-3, with 10 positions matching TRBD2. With 3 bases clipped from V and 3 bases from J, the junction kept 6 bases outside the gene matches. Germline V lookup: CDR1 SQVTM, CDR2 ANQGSEA. CDR3 length: 15 residues.

This chain links TRBV9 with TRBJ2-7; the D gene is possibly TRBD2 (6 bases). Germline V lookup: CDR1 SGDLS, CDR2 YYNGEE. Trimming shortened V by 7 bases and J by 0 bases, and 14 bases separated the two germline ends. The CDR3 is 14 residues long. In nucleotides, the CDR3 is TGTGCCAGCGCAGGGACGACTAGCTCCTACGAGCAGTACTTC. It specifies CASAGTTSSYEQYF.

This chain connects TRBV19 to TRBJ2-1, with 9 bases aligning to TRBD2. Trimming removed 5 bases from V and 8 bases from J; junction bases left unmatched: 10. This CDR3 spans 15 amino acids. Germline V gene lookup returns CDR1 LNHDA and CDR2 SQIVND (reference sequence). CDR3 residues: CASSPERGEWDEQFF. The CDR3 DNA follows: TGTGCCAGTAGTCCAGAGCGGGGGGAATGGGATGAGCAGTTCTTC.

Notes on this clonotype: A junction boundary mismatches the germline segment, possibly from a read error. The V and J genes are TRBV5-1 and TRBJ2-7; 7 nucleotides agree with TRBD1. The CDR3 loop spans 14 amino acids. Germline-derived CDR1 and CDR2 are SGHRS and YFSETQ. CDR3 nucleotide sequence: TGCGCCAGCAGCCTACGGGACAGCTCCTACGCGCAGTACTTC. Its translation is CASSLRDSSYAQYF.

The rearrangement uses TRBV6-2 or TRBV6-3 and TRBJ2-1, with 7 nucleotides matching TRBD2. This CDR3 has 15 residues. CDR1 MNHEY and CDR2 SVGEGT come from the germline V gene. V shed 2 bases, J shed 10 bases, and the junction held 11 bases outside the gene matches. CDR3 in DNA: TGTGCCAGCAGTTACGGGCGGGGGTTTGCCCCAGAGCAGTTCTTC. Its protein product is CASSYGRGFAPEQFF.

In DNA form, the CDR3 reads TGTGCCAGCAGCCCCAATTCCAGGTCCCACTACGAGCAGTACTTC. It yields the protein CASSPNSRSHYEQYF. The rearrangement links TRBV6-6 to TRBJ2-7; D not certain. The V and J ends lost 6 bases and 3 bases respectively, with 18 bases between them. Germline assignment: CDR1 MNHNY and CDR2 SVGAGI (reference sequence). The CDR3 covers 15 residues.

This clonotype turned up a few times. The rearrangement joins TRBV15 to TRBJ1-3; a weak D match, TRBD1 (6 bases). Germline values: CDR1 LNHNV, CDR2 YYDKDF (reference sequence). Trimming removed 0 bases at V and 8 bases at J, with 11 bases between. The CDR3 length is 14 residues. The CDR3 nucleotides read TGTGCCACCAGCAGAGACAGGGGTGCTTACACCATATATTTT. Translating it yields CATSRDRGAYTIYF. The full variable domain, rest sourced from reference TRBV15 and TRBJ1-3, is DAMVIQNPRYQVTQFGKPVTLSCSQTLNHNVMYWYQQKSSQAPKLLFHYYDKDFNNEADTPDNFQSRRPNTSFCFLDIRSPGLGDTAMYLCATSRDRGAYTIYFGEGSWLTVV.

This clonotype appeared once. This sequence joins TRBV15 and TRBJ2-7, with D maybe TRBD1 (6 bases). The CDR3 is 15 residues long. V lost 1 base and J 0 bases, leaving 10 bases between the germline ends. Germline V gives CDR1 LNHNV, CDR2 YYDKDF (reference sequence). CDR3 sequence reads: CATSRGLQGSYEQYF. The CDR3 bases are TGTGCCACCAGCAGAGGGTTACAGGGCTCCTACGAGCAGTACTTC.

About this clonotype: This may arise from a read error, as a much more abundant clone is one base away. V and J are TRBV11-2 and TRBJ2-7; D gene unclear. CDR3 length equals 12 residues. CDR1 and CDR2 (germline): SGHAT, FQNNGV. Here the CDR3 DNA reads TGTGCCAGCAGCCATATTTCCTACAAGCAGTACTTC. Protein: CASSHISYKQYF.

This clonotype was detected ten times or more. The chain's CDR3 is CASSSTDGNYEQYF. The CDR3 DNA is TGTGCCAGCAGCTCGACGGACGGAAACTACGAGCAGTACTTC. The rearrangement uses TRBV7-9 and TRBJ2-7; D unclear. The CDR3 contains 14 residues. Germline assignment: CDR1 SEHNR and CDR2 FQNEAQ (reference sequence). V was clipped by 4 bases and J by 3 bases, with 13 bases between them. The full variable domain, its missing parts supplied by reference TRBV7-9 and TRBJ2-7, is DTGVSQNPRHKITKRGQNVTFRCDPISEHNRLYWYRQTLGQGPEFLTYFQNEAQLEKSRLLSDRFSAERPKGSFSTLEIQRTEQGDSAMYLCASSSTDGNYEQYFGPGTRLTVT.

Only one count was recorded for this clonotype. The chain employs TRBV2 and TRBJ2-3; tentatively, D is TRBD1 (6 bases). Germline V gives CDR1 SNHLY, CDR2 FYNNEI. The V end lost 7 bases, the J end lost 11 bases, and 22 bases lay between the germline ends. The CDR3 length is 14 residues. CDR3 region: CASIRDTATVVQYF. The CDR3 nucleotides are TGTGCCAGCATTCGGGACACGGCCACAGTAGTGCAGTATTTT.

J is TRBJ1-2 and V is TRBV6-1; D perhaps matches TRBD1 (5 bases). The CDR3 has 15 amino acids. Germline V gene sequence: CDR1 MNHNS, CDR2 SASEGT. V was pared by 6 bases and J by 0 bases, with 14 bases between. The CDR3 nucleotides read TGTGCCAGCAGCTCCCATACAGGACCTAACTATGGCTACACCTTC. It encodes CASSSHTGPNYGYTF.

The V and J genes are TRBV12-3 or TRBV12-4 and TRBJ2-7; D is ambiguous. CDR3 size: 12 residues. Trimming left V 6 bases short and J 5 bases short, with 11 bases between. CDR3 sequence (DNA): TGTGCCAGCAGGTCGTCGGGCAACGAGCAGTACTTC. Its protein product is CASRSSGNEQYF.

CDR3 sequence (DNA): TGCAGTGCTCGGGCGAACACCGGGGAGCTGTTTTTT. Translating gives CSARANTGELFF. This sequence joins TRBV20-1 and TRBJ2-2; D is unclear. The ends were cut back, 5 bases at V and 0 bases at J, with 4 bases in the middle. Germline V gene lookup returns CDR1 DFQATT and CDR2 SNEGSKA (reference sequence). The CDR3 covers 12 residues.

With respect to this clonotype: Because it lacks the conserved phenylalanine or tryptophan at the end, this CDR3 is likely a read error. Here the CDR3 reads CASSAGPGTGELFS. The CDR3 DNA follows: TGCGCCAGCAGCGCGGGACCGGGGACCGGGGAGCTGTTTTCT. This sequence joins TRBV5-1 and TRBJ2-2; D possibly corresponds to TRBD2 (6 bases). The CDR3 loop spans 14 amino acids. Germline values: CDR1 SGHRS, CDR2 YFSETQ. V was shortened by 4 bases and J by 5 bases, with 12 bases between the two germline ends.

The gene calls are TRBV11-2 and TRBJ2-5, with a weak D call TRBD1 (6 bases). Germline lookup yields CDR1 SGHAT and CDR2 FQNNGV. Trimming stripped 5 bases from V and 1 base from J, with 14 bases between. This CDR3 has 15 residues. This CDR3 is CASSPQWGPQETQYF. Here the CDR3 DNA reads TGTGCCAGCAGCCCCCAGTGGGGGCCCCAAGAGACCCAGTACTTC.

This clonotype was picked up one time. The chain uses TRBV5-8 and TRBJ2-1; D unresolved. This CDR3 comprises 11 residues. Trimming left V 2 bases short and J 10 bases short, with 7 bases between. Germline values: CDR1 SGHTS, CDR2 YDEGEE. Here the CDR3 reads CASSFFYEQFF. The CDR3 DNA reads TGTGCCAGCAGCTTTTTTTACGAGCAGTTCTTC.

This chain joins TRBV5-1 and TRBJ2-7; a possible D gene is TRBD1 (6 bases). Germline assignment: CDR1 SGHRS and CDR2 YFSETQ. The CDR3 extends over 13 amino acids. V gave up 2 bases and J gave up 5 bases, with 11 bases separating them. In nucleotides, the CDR3 is TGCGCCAGCAGCTTAGGACAGAGAAACGAGCAGTACTTC. Translated: CASSLGQRNEQYF.

Concerning this clonotype itself: No conserved phenylalanine or tryptophan ends this CDR3, so it is likely a read error. The DNA is left out, because the CDR3 cannot be placed on it with certainty; the CDR3 is given as TCRdb lists it. The chain uses TRBV5-4 and TRBJ1-2; the table's D call of TRBD1 was not tested on the DNA. With termini counted, the CDR3 has 11 amino acids. Germline V lookup: CDR1 SGHNT, CDR2 YYREEE (reference sequence). CDR3 loop: CASSLPLTGIE.

The CDR3 reads CSASLGANTGELFF. CDR3 in DNA: TGCAGTGCTAGTCTGGGCGCGAACACCGGGGAGCTGTTTTTT. This rearrangement joins TRBV20-1 to TRBJ2-2; the D is unclear. Germline V lookup: CDR1 DFQATT, CDR2 SNEGSKA (reference sequence). This CDR3 region has 14 residues. V shed 3 bases and J shed 0 bases, with 8 bases lying between them.

This sequence joins TRBV7-9 and TRBJ2-1; TRBD2 aligns across 15 bases. V gave up 6 bases and J gave up 7 bases; unmatched junction bases: 7. This CDR3 is 16 amino acids long. Looked up from germline, CDR1 is SEHNR and CDR2 is FQNEAQ (reference sequence). The DNA of the CDR3 is TGTGCCAGCAGTCCTCCCGGGACTAGCGGGAGGAATGAGCAGTTCTTC. Translation: CASSPPGTSGRNEQFF.

In this sample, this clonotype turned up once. DNA for the CDR3: TGCGCCAGCAGTGAGCCTGTGACAGGGGTAAACGAGCAGTACTTC. It is translated as CASSEPVTGVNEQYF. V usage is TRBV10-2 and J usage is TRBJ2-7, with 8 bases aligning to TRBD1. With V trimmed by 2 bases and J by 5 bases, 8 bases remained unmatched. Germline V gives CDR1 WSHSY, CDR2 SAAADI. The CDR3 consists of 15 residues.

There are a few counts of this clonotype. This chain connects TRBV6-6 to TRBJ2-7, with D perhaps matching TRBD1 or TRBD2 (7 bases each). The CDR3 totals 16 residues. V was cut by 4 bases and J by 1 base, with 17 bases left in between. Per the germline V gene, CDR1 is MNHNY and CDR2 is SVGAGI (reference sequence). The CDR3 loop is CASSLIPGGESYEQYF. The CDR3 region has the DNA TGTGCCAGCAGTTTAATCCCAGGGGGGGAGTCCTACGAGCAGTACTTC.

The chain is built from TRBV7-9 and TRBJ2-1; 9 bases agree with TRBD1. V was clipped by 5 bases and J by 5 bases; unmatched bases: 4. The length of the CDR3 is 14 residues. The germline gives CDR1 SEHNR, CDR2 FQNEAQ (reference sequence). CDR3 protein: CASSPGDRDNEQFF. The DNA for the CDR3 is TGTGCCAGCAGCCCTGGGGACAGGGACAATGAGCAGTTCTTC. Full variable domain (outside the CDR3, taken from reference TRBV7-9 and TRBJ2-1): DTGVSQNPRHKITKRGQNVTFRCDPISEHNRLYWYRQTLGQGPEFLTYFQNEAQLEKSRLLSDRFSAERPKGSFSTLEIQRTEQGDSAMYLCASSPGDRDNEQFFGPGTRLTVL.

This clonotype was seen a few times. J is TRBJ2-7 and V is TRBV5-8; 12 bases line up with TRBD2. The ends lost 3 bases at V and 3 bases at J; junction bases unmatched: 7. The CDR3 is 16 amino acids. The germline V gene encodes CDR1 SGHTS and CDR2 YDEGEE. CDR3: CASSSPRTSGNYEQYF. The CDR3 coding sequence is TGTGCCAGCAGCTCTCCGCGGACTAGCGGGAACTACGAGCAGTACTTC.